The 20 T cell receptor beta chains below come from one sample, sequenced in a study of early T cells in non-severe SARS-CoV-2 infection. TCRdb ran MiXCR on the 5' RACE reads and lists one entry per CDR3 protein. The top ten hold approximately 5.1% of the sample, which has tens of thousands of distinct CDR3 sequences, 16% seen once. The sequencing here drew on whole blood, taken at baseline. The receptor source for this set is an adult who was a healthcare worker with PCR-confirmed SARS-CoV-2 infection or an uninfected control (not recorded which).

The chain links TRBV6-6 to TRBJ2-5, with D uncertain. Germline CDR1 is MNHNY and CDR2 is SVGAGI (reference sequence). The CDR3 contains 13 residues. V was trimmed by 0 bases and J by 5 bases, leaving 7 bases between them. The CDR3 nucleotides read TGTGCCAGCAGTTACTCGAACGGGGAGACCCAGTACTTC. It encodes CASSYSNGETQYF.

This clonotype was detected a few times. This chain joins TRBV7-9 and TRBJ2-1; D is uncertain. The V gene lost 5 bases and the J gene lost 0 bases, with 11 bases spanning the gap. Looked up from germline, CDR1 is SEHNR and CDR2 is FQNEAQ (reference sequence). There are 15 residues in the CDR3. CDR3 coding DNA: TGTGCCAGCAGCCCCAGCCCGAGCTCCTACAATGAGCAGTTCTTC. This codes for CASSPSPSSYNEQFF. The variable domain in full, with the rest retrieved from reference TRBV7-9 and TRBJ2-1, is DTGVSQNPRHKITKRGQNVTFRCDPISEHNRLYWYRQTLGQGPEFLTYFQNEAQLEKSRLLSDRFSAERPKGSFSTLEIQRTEQGDSAMYLCASSPSPSSYNEQFFGPGTRLTVL.

This clonotype was recorded at least ten times. This chain uses TRBV28 with TRBJ2-7, with TRBD2 matching over 8 bases. V gave up 4 bases and J gave up 7 bases; unmatched junction bases: 6. Germline CDR1 is MDHEN and CDR2 is SYDVKM. The CDR3 sequence is 13 residues long. The CDR3 loop reads CASSSGGRGEQYF. Here the CDR3 DNA reads TGTGCCAGCAGTTCGGGAGGGAGAGGGGAGCAGTACTTC.

Only a few counts were recorded for this clonotype. The chain carries TRBV4-1 and TRBJ2-7; D is ambiguous. Deletions cut 4 bases from V and 4 bases from J, with 14 bases between. Germline CDR1 and CDR2: MGHRA and YSYEKL. The CDR3 spans 14 residues. The CDR3 sequence: CASSPSVAGYEQYF. The CDR3 DNA sequence: TGCGCCAGCAGCCCAAGCGTGGCCGGATACGAGCAGTACTTC.

This clonotype came up many times. The chain links TRBV28 to TRBJ2-3, with TRBD2 as a possible D gene (5 bases). Trimming stripped 3 bases from V and 3 bases from J, with 10 bases between. This CDR3 is built from 14 residues. The V gene's germline CDR1 is MDHEN and CDR2 SYDVKM. The CDR3 spells CASSFREGTDTQYF. CDR3 sequence (DNA): TGTGCCAGCAGTTTCCGGGAAGGAACAGATACGCAGTATTTT. The full variable domain, its missing parts supplied by reference TRBV28 and TRBJ2-3, is DVKVTQSSRYLVKRTGEKVFLECVQDMDHENMFWYRQDPGLGLRLIYFSYDVKMKEKGDIPEGYSVSREKKERFSLILESASTNQTSMYLCASSFREGTDTQYFGPGTRLTVL.

This rearrangement joins TRBV12-3 or TRBV12-4 to TRBJ1-2, with 8 bases identical to TRBD1. The CDR3 length is 13 residues. J lost 7 bases, V lost 6 bases, and 7 bases had no gene match. The CDR3 spells CASSKDRVGGYTF. DNA of the CDR3: TGTGCCAGCAGCAAGGACAGGGTGGGTGGCTACACCTTC.

This clonotype showed up just a few times. The rearrangement uses TRBV5-4 and TRBJ1-1, with D possibly TRBD1 on 5 matching bases. Germline CDR1 SGHNT, CDR2 YYREEE (reference sequence). The CDR3 length is 15 residues. V was shortened by 4 bases and J by 1 base, with 14 bases between the two germline ends. CDR3: CASSHPGRRNTEAFF. CDR3 sequence (DNA): TGTGCCAGCAGCCACCCAGGGCGACGGAACACTGAAGCTTTCTTT.

In this sample, this clonotype turned up a few times. This chain joins TRBV7-2 and TRBJ1-1; no clear D gene. Germline V lookup: CDR1 SGHTA, CDR2 FQGNSA. This CDR3 is built from 15 residues. Trimming left V 2 bases short and J 6 bases short, with 16 bases between. The CDR3 DNA follows: TGTGCCAGCAGCTTATCCCCAGCCCAAAGGCCTGAAGCTTTCTTT. Translating gives CASSLSPAQRPEAFF.

V is TRBV12-3 or TRBV12-4 and J is TRBJ2-1, with 7 bases identical to TRBD2. The CDR3 runs to 14 residues. The V gene end was trimmed by 4 bases and the J gene end by 5 bases; junction bases not matched to a gene: 5. CDR3 region: CASSSDLADNEQFF. CDR3 bases: TGTGCCAGCAGTTCAGACCTAGCGGACAATGAGCAGTTCTTC.

This clonotype was counted a single time. This chain links TRBV18 with TRBJ1-3; D might be TRBD1 (5 bases). The V gene's germline CDR1 is KGHSH and CDR2 LQKENI. The CDR3 consists of 15 residues. V was trimmed by 6 bases and J by 4 bases, leaving 16 bases between them. Here the CDR3 reads CASSRNSGYGNTIYF. CDR3 coding DNA: TGTGCCAGCTCGCGAAATTCAGGGTACGGAAACACCATATATTTT.

This clonotype has ten or more counts. The rearrangement uses TRBV7-6 and TRBJ2-7; maybe TRBD1 (6 bases). CDR3 length equals 13 residues. The germline V gene has CDR1 SGHVS and CDR2 FNYEAQ. Trimming removed 7 bases at V and 0 bases at J, with 10 bases between. The CDR3 coding sequence is TGTGCCAGCACCGTCAGGGGCTCCTACGAGCAGTACTTC. Its protein is CASTVRGSYEQYF. Using reference TRBV7-6 and TRBJ2-7 for the parts outside the CDR3, the full variable domain is GAGVSQSPRYKVTKRGQDVALRCDPISGHVSLYWYRQALGQGPEFLTYFNYEAQQDKSGLPNDRFSAERPEGSISTLTIQRTEQRDSAMYRCASTVRGSYEQYFGPGTRLTVT.

This rearrangement joins TRBV7-2 to TRBJ2-7; 8 bases are shared with TRBD2. The junction had 12 bases not matched to a gene; V was cut back by 8 bases and J by 6 bases. Germline V lookup: CDR1 SGHTA, CDR2 FQGNSA. The CDR3 is made up of 14 amino acids. The CDR3 loop is CASATGLASGEQYF. CDR3 nucleotides: TGTGCCAGCGCTACAGGACTAGCCTCGGGCGAGCAGTACTTC.

The rearrangement joins TRBV5-4 to TRBJ2-3; 7 bases are shared with TRBD1. The V gene end was trimmed by 1 base and the J gene end by 4 bases; junction bases not matched to a gene: 6. Germline V gene lookup returns CDR1 SGHNT and CDR2 YYREEE (reference sequence). CDR3 length: 15 amino acids. The CDR3 spells CASSLLQGVSDTQYF. In DNA form, the CDR3 reads TGTGCCAGCAGCTTGCTTCAGGGGGTTTCAGATACGCAGTATTTT.

This clonotype has a handful of counts. The gene calls are TRBV5-1 and TRBJ2-5, with 8 bases fitting TRBD2. Germline CDR1 and CDR2: SGHRS and YFSETQ. The V segment lost 0 bases and the J segment 2 bases; nucleotides outside the gene matches: 3. The CDR3 is made up of 15 amino acids. CDR3 region: CASSLGTSGQETQYF. CDR3 DNA: TGCGCCAGCAGCTTGGGCACTAGCGGACAAGAGACCCAGTACTTC.

The chain's CDR3 is CASSQDSSGSAETQYF. For the CDR3, the DNA is TGCGCCAGCAGCCAAGATTCCAGCGGGAGCGCTGAGACCCAGTACTTC. The rearrangement links TRBV4-3 to TRBJ2-5, with 8 bases that match TRBD2. The junction had 8 bases not matched to a gene; V was cut back by 0 bases and J by 5 bases. Germline CDR1 and CDR2: LGHNA and YSLEER. The CDR3 runs 16 residues.

The chain carries TRBV12-3 or TRBV12-4 and TRBJ2-7; D is undetermined. CDR3 size: 12 residues. The V end lost 5 bases, the J end lost 4 bases, and 9 bases lay between the germline ends. As DNA, the CDR3 is TGTGCCAGCAGTCTCTCCCTTTACGAGCAGTACTTC. Protein sequence: CASSLSLYEQYF.

As concerns this clonotype: One base away lies a much larger clone, so this may be a sequencing read error. The V call is TRBV28, the J call TRBJ2-2, with TRBD1 matching over 7 bases. Germline values: CDR1 MDHEN, CDR2 SYDVKM. With 7 bases clipped from V and 0 bases from J, the junction kept 8 bases outside the gene matches. The CDR3 consists of 16 residues. For the CDR3, the DNA is TGTGCCAGCACTAACAGGGGTTCCGCGAACACCGGGGAGCTGTTTTTT. Encoded protein: CASTNRGSANTGELFF.

This clonotype was seen ten or more times. The rearrangement joins TRBV20-1 to TRBJ2-7, with D hard to call. The length of the CDR3 is 11 residues. CDR1 is DFQATT, CDR2 SNEGSKA, per germline (reference sequence). V lost 3 bases and J 3 bases, leaving 6 bases between the germline ends. The chain's CDR3 is CSASSYYEQYF. CDR3 nucleotides: TGCAGTGCTAGCTCGTACTACGAGCAGTACTTC.

This clonotype was observed many times. V usage is TRBV12-3 or TRBV12-4 and J usage is TRBJ1-2; TRBD1 might be the D (5 bases). CDR3 length: 14 residues. V was clipped by 6 bases and J by 0 bases, with 11 bases between them. The CDR3 DNA reads TGTGCCAGCAGCCGGGGGTCGGCTAACTATGGCTACACCTTC. Amino acid sequence: CASSRGSANYGYTF.

The J gene is TRBJ2-5, the V gene TRBV7-2; 7 bases are shared with TRBD1. Germline V gene data show CDR1 as SGHTA and CDR2 as FQGNSA. This CDR3 contains 14 residues. Unmatched junction bases numbered 5, after V lost 3 bases and J lost 4 bases. The CDR3 loop reads CASSFPTGLETQYF. CDR3 DNA: TGTGCCAGCAGCTTCCCGACAGGGTTAGAGACCCAGTACTTC.